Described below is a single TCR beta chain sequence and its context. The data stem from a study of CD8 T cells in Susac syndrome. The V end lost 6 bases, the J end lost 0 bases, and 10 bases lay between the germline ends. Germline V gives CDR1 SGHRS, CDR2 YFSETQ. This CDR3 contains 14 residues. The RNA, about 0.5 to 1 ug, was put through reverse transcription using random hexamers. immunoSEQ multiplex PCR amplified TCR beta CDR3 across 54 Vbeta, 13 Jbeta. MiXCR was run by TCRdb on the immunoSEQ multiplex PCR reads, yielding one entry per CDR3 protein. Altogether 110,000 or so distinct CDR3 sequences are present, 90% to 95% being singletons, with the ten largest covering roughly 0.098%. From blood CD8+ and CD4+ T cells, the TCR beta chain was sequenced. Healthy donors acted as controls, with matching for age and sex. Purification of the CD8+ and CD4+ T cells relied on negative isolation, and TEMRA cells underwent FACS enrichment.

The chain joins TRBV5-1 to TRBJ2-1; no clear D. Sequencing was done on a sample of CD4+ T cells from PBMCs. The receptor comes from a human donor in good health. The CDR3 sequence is CASTVRSSYNEQFF. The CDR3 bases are TGCGCCAGCACGGTTCGGAGCTCCTACAATGAGCAGTTCTTC.